The entry below describes one T cell receptor beta chain. Clinical histories supplied by participants themselves formed the basis of cohort assignment. These data come from a study of blood T cell repertoires in COVID-19. About the research overall: From T cells, B-cell-depleted T cells, or PBMCs came the material, which was cDNA or gDNA.

Trimming cost V 5 bases and J 0 bases, with 14 bases left between them. The CDR3 is made up of 16 amino acids. Germline V gene sequence: CDR1 SGHTA, CDR2 FQGNSA. Profiling relied on immunoSEQ multiplex PCR, and the TCRdb table lists in-frame clones only, not all of them. This sample has under 300,000 clones, with 88% found just once. Material for sequencing was PBMCs or T cells enriched from blood (not recorded which). The rearrangement links TRBV7-2 to TRBJ1-3, with D maybe TRBD1 (5 bases). The receptor comes from a woman between 50 and 59 years old who had recovered from COVID-19. CDR3 amino acids: CASSARQRTSGNTIYF. DNA of the CDR3: TGTGCCAGCAGCGCCCGACAGCGTACCTCTGGAAACACCATATATTTT. The complete variable domain, with remaining parts taken from reference TRBV7-2 and TRBJ1-3, reads GAGVSQSPSNKVTEKGKDVELRCDPISGHTALYWYRQSLGQGLEFLIYFQGNSAPDKSGLPSDRFSAERTGGSVSTLTIQRTQQEDSAVYLCASSARQRTSGNTIYFGEGSWLTVV.